The clone carrying this T cell receptor (beta chain) occurred a few times. The antigen is unknown. These data belong to a study of T cell repertoires in cytomegalovirus infection. Study observations and caveats: People with CMV and the relevant HLA were identified by cumulative public TCR beta family frequency.

TCRdb reprocessed the reads with MiXCR, giving one entry per CDR3 protein. This table has 46,000 or so distinct CDR3 sequences, roughly 22% appearing once. The material sequenced was PBMCs, sequenced either directly or after in vitro stimulation (not recorded which). The sequence was collected from a human donor in good health (CMV status not recorded). Some clones in this sample may be carry-over from other donors' samples.

The CDR3 sequence is CATSRVAGDKEQYF. CDR3 nucleotide sequence: TGTGCCACCAGCAGAGTAGCGGGGGATAAGGAGCAGTACTTC. The gene calls are TRBV15 and TRBJ2-7, with 9 bases matching TRBD2. V shed 1 base, J shed 7 bases, and the junction held 5 bases outside the gene matches. The CDR3 has 14 amino acids. Per the germline V gene, CDR1 is LNHNV and CDR2 is YYDKDF (reference sequence). The variable domain in full, completed from reference TRBV15 and TRBJ2-7, reads DAMVIQNPRYQVTQFGKPVTLSCSQTLNHNVMYWYQQKSSQAPKLLFHYYDKDFNNEADTPDNFQSRRPNTSFCFLDIRSPGLGDTAMYLCATSRVAGDKEQYFGPGTRLTVT.